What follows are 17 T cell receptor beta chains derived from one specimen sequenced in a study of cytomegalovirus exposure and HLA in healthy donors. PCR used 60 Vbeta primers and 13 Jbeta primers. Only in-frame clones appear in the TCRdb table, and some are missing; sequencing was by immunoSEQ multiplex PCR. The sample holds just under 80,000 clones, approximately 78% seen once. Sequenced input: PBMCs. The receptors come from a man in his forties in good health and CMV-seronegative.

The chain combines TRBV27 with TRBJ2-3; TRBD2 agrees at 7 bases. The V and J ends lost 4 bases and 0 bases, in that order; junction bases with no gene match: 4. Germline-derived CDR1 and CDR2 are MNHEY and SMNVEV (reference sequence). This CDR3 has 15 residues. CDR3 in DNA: TGTGCCAGCAGTTCGACTAGCCGGAGCACAGATACGCAGTATTTT. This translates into CASSSTSRSTDTQYF.

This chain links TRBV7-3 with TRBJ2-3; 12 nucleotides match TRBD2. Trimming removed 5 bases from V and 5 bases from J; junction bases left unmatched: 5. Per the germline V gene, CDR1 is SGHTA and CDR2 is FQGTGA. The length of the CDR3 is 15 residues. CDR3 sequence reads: CASSLTSGRLDTQYF. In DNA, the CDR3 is TGTGCCAGCAGCCTGACTAGCGGGAGATTAGATACGCAGTATTTT.

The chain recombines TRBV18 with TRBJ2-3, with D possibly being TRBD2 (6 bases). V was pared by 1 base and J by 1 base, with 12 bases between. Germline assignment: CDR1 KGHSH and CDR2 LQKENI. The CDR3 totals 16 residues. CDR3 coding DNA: TGTGCCAGCTCACCACTTACGGGAGACCGCACAGATACGCAGTATTTT. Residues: CASSPLTGDRTDTQYF.

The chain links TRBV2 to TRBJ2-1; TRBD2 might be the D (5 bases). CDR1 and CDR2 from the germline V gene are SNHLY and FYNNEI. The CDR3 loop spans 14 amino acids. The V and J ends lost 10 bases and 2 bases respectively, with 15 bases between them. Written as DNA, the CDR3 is TGTGCCACCAAGTCGGCGGGTGCCTACAATGAGCAGTTCTTC. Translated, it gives CATKSAGAYNEQFF.

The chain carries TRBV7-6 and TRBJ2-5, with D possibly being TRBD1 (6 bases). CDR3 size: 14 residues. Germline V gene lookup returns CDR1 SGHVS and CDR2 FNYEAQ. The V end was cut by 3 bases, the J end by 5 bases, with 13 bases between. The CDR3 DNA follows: TGTGCCAGCAGCTTTACCGTCCAGGGGGAGACCCAGTACTTC. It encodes CASSFTVQGETQYF.

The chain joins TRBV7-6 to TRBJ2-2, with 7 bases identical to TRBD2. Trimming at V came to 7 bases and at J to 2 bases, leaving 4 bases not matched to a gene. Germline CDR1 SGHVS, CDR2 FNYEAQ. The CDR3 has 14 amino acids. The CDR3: CASIGGRNTGELFF. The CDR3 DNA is TGTGCCAGCATCGGCGGGAGAAACACCGGGGAGCTGTTTTTT.

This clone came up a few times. The CDR3 loop is CASSQAYEQYF. The CDR3 DNA follows: TGTGCCAGCAGCCAAGCGTACGAGCAGTACTTC. This chain connects TRBV14 to TRBJ2-7; D unresolved. CDR3 size: 11 residues. Germline CDR1 reads SGHDN; CDR2 reads FVKESK. V lost 1 base and J 4 bases, leaving 2 bases between the germline ends.

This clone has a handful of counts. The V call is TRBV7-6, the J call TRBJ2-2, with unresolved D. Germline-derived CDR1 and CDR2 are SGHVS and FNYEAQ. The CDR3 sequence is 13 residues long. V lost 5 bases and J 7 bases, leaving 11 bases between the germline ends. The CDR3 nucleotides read TGTGCCAGCAGCCCAGATTTATTCGGGGAGCTGTTTTTT. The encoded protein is CASSPDLFGELFF. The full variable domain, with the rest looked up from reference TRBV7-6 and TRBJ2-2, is GAGVSQSPRYKVTKRGQDVALRCDPISGHVSLYWYRQALGQGPEFLTYFNYEAQQDKSGLPNDRFSAERPEGSISTLTIQRTEQRDSAMYRCASSPDLFGELFFGEGSRLTVL.

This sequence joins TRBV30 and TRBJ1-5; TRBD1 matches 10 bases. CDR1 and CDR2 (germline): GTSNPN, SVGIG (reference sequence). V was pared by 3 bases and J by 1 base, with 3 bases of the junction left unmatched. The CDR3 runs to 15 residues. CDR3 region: CAWRDRGTSNQPQHF. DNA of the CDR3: TGTGCCTGGAGGGACAGGGGGACGAGCAATCAGCCCCAGCATTTT. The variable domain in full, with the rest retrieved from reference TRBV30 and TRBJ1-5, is SQTIHQWPATLVQPVGSPLSLECTVEGTSNPNLYWYRQAAGRGLQLLFYSVGIGQISSEVPQNLSASRPQDRQFILSSKKLLLSDSGFYLCAWRDRGTSNQPQHFGDGTRLSIL.

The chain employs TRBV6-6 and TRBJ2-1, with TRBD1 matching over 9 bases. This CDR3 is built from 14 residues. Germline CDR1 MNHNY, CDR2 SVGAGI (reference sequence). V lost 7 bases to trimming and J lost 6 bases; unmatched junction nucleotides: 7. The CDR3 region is CASTFLTGGNEQFF. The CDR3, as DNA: TGTGCCAGCACCTTTCTGACAGGGGGCAATGAGCAGTTCTTC.

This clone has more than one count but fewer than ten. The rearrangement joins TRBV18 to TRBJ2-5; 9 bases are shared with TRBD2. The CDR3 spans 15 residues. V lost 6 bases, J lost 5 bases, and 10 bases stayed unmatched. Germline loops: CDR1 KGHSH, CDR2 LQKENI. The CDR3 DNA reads TGTGCCAGCTCGCCGGCGGGAGGGCCTAAGGAGACCCAGTACTTC. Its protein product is CASSPAGGPKETQYF.

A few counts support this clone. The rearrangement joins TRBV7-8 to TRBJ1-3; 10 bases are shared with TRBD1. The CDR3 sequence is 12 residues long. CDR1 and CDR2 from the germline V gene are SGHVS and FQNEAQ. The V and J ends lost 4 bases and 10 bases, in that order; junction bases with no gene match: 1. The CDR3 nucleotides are TGTGCCAGCAGCTGGGACAGGGGAACCATATATTTT. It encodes CASSWDRGTIYF. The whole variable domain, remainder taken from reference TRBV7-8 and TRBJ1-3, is GAGVSQSPRYKVAKRGQDVALRCDPISGHVSLFWYQQALGQGPEFLTYFQNEAQLDKSGLPSDRFFAERPEGSVSTLKIQRTQQEDSAVYLCASSWDRGTIYFGEGSWLTVV.

The CDR3 sequence: CASSDPRTGGRYEAFF. The CDR3 DNA follows: TGTGCCAGCAGCGACCCCCGGACAGGGGGGCGGTATGAAGCTTTCTTT. The rearrangement uses TRBV6-6 and TRBJ1-1; 10 bases align to TRBD1. J lost 7 bases, V lost 6 bases, and 14 bases had no gene match. The length of the CDR3 is 16 residues. CDR1 is MNHNY, CDR2 SVGAGI, per germline (reference sequence).

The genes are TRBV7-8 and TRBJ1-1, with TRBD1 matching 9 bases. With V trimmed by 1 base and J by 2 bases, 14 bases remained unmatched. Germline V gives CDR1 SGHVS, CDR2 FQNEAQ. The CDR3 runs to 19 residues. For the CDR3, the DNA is TGTGCCAGCAGCTTAGGACAGGGGGGAGTCATCGGGGTTAACACTGAAGCTTTCTTT. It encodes CASSLGQGGVIGVNTEAFF.

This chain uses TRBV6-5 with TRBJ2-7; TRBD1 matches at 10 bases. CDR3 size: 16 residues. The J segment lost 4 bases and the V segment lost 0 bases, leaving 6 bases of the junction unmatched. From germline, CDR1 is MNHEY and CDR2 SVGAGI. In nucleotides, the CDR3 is TGTGCCAGCAGTTACTCTTGGGACAGGGGTGTGTACGAGCAGTACTTC. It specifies CASSYSWDRGVYEQYF.

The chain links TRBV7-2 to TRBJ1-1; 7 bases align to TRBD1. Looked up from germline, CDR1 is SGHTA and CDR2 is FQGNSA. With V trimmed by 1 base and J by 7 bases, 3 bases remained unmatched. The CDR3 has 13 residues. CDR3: CASSLGNRGEAFF. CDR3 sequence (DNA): TGTGCCAGCAGCTTAGGTAACAGGGGTGAAGCTTTCTTT.

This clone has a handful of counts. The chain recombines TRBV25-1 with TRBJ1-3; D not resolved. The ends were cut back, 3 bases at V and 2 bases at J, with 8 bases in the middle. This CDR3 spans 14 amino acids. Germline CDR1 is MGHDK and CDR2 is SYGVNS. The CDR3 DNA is TGTGCCAGCAGTGAGGAGAGAACTGGAAACACCATATATTTT. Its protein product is CASSEERTGNTIYF.